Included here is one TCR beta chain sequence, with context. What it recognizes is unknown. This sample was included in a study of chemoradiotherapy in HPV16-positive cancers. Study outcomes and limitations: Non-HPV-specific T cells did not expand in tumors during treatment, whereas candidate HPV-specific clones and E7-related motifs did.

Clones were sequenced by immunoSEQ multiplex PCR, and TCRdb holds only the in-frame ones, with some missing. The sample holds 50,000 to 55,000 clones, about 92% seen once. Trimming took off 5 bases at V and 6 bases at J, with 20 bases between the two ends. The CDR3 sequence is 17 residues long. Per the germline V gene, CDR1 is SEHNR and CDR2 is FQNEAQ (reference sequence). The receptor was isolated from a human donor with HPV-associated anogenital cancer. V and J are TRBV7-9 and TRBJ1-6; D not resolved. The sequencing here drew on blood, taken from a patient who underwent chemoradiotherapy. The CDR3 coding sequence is TGTGCCAGCAGCCTACGGGAACCCCGGCGGTCTAATTCACCCCTCCACTTT. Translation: CASSLREPRRSNSPLHF. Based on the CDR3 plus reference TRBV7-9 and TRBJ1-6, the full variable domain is DTGVSQNPRHKITKRGQNVTFRCDPISEHNRLYWYRQTLGQGPEFLTYFQNEAQLEKSRLLSDRFSAERPKGSFSTLEIQRTEQGDSAMYLCASSLREPRRSNSPLHFGNGTRLTVT.